The 9 T cell receptor beta chains below were found in one sample sequenced in a study of T cell clonotyping in hematopoietic cell transplantation. Here immunoSEQ multiplex PCR was the method, and the copy in TCRdb shows in-frame clones only, minus some. The table records more than 10,000 clones, about 80% of them present only once. The sequenced sample was PBMCs, obtained 100 days after allogeneic stem cell transplant. These receptors all stem from a female patient in her forties who had an allogeneic stem cell transplant from a related donor, so T cells may come from the graft donor. Some clones in this sample may be carry-over from other donors' samples.

V and J are TRBV5-4 and TRBJ2-5; no clear D gene. Germline V gene data show CDR1 as SGHNT and CDR2 as YYREEE (reference sequence). V lost 0 bases and J lost 0, with 12 bases in between. The CDR3 spans 16 residues. The CDR3 sequence is CASSLVGPVNQETQYF. The CDR3, as DNA: TGTGCCAGCAGCTTGGTTGGGCCGGTGAACCAAGAGACCCAGTACTTC. Supplemented by reference TRBV5-4 and TRBJ2-5, the full variable domain reads ETGVTQSPTHLIKTRGQQVTLRCSSQSGHNTVSWYQQALGQGPQFIFQYYREEENGRGNFPPRFSGLQFPNYSSELNVNALELDDSALYLCASSLVGPVNQETQYFGPGTRLLVL.

This clone came up once. V gene TRBV13 combines with J gene TRBJ1-1; 8 positions match TRBD1. V shed 5 bases and J 8 bases; nucleotides not matched to a gene: 7. This CDR3 is 13 amino acids long. Germline assignment: CDR1 PRHDT and CDR2 FYEKMQ (reference sequence). CDR3 in amino acids: CASSQNGQGEAFF. CDR3 bases: TGTGCCAGCAGCCAAAACGGACAGGGAGAAGCTTTCTTT.

The J gene is TRBJ1-1, the V gene TRBV2, with D perhaps TRBD1 (6 bases). Germline assignment: CDR1 SNHLY and CDR2 FYNNEI. V lost 3 bases to trimming and J lost 11 bases, with 16 bases between them. There are 13 residues in the CDR3. The CDR3 protein is CASSDQGRAGAFF. CDR3 coding DNA: TGTGCCAGCAGTGACCAGGGGAGGGCTGGGGCTTTCTTT. Full variable domain (remainder filled in from reference TRBV2 and TRBJ1-1): EPEVTQTPSHQVTQMGQEVILRCVPISNHLYFYWYRQILGQKVEFLVSFYNNEISEKSEIFDDQFSVERPDGSNFTLKIRSTKLEDSAMYFCASSDQGRAGAFFGQGTRLTVV.

The genes are TRBV2 and TRBJ1-1; D is perhaps TRBD1 (6 bases). V was clipped by 4 bases and J by 7 bases, with 10 bases between them. CDR1 and CDR2 from the germline V gene are SNHLY and FYNNEI. The CDR3 runs 12 residues. This CDR3 reads CASSGDTIEAFF. The CDR3 DNA reads as TGTGCCAGCAGTGGGGACACGATTGAAGCTTTCTTT.

The gene calls are TRBV5-4 and TRBJ1-2; D not resolved. Trimming cost V 0 bases and J 8 bases, with 14 bases left between them. Germline loops: CDR1 SGHNT, CDR2 YYREEE (reference sequence). This CDR3 spans 14 amino acids. CDR3 residues: CASSLVGREGGYTF. The CDR3 region has the DNA TGTGCCAGCAGCTTGGTAGGGAGAGAGGGAGGCTACACCTTC.

The chain couples TRBV5-4 to TRBJ1-2; D is unresolved. Per germline, CDR1 SGHNT and CDR2 YYREEE (reference sequence). Trimming shortened V by 1 base and J by 4 bases, and 11 bases separated the two germline ends. The CDR3 sequence is 14 residues long. The CDR3, as DNA: TGTGCCAGCAGCTTGCTTACACGATCCTATGGCTACACCTTC. Translation gives CASSLLTRSYGYTF.

The chain has TRBV29-1 and TRBJ2-2, with a weak D call TRBD1 (5 bases). Germline CDR1 and CDR2: SQVTM and ANQGSEA. V lost 4 bases and J lost 7, with 7 bases in between. The CDR3 contains 11 residues. The CDR3 reads CSVGTFGELFF. For the CDR3, the DNA is TGCAGCGTTGGGACATTCGGGGAGCTGTTTTTT.

The rearrangement links TRBV7-6 to TRBJ2-7, with a possible D match to TRBD2 (6 bases). CDR1 and CDR2 (germline): SGHVS, FNYEAQ. The CDR3 consists of 12 residues. Trimming left V 5 bases short and J 6 bases short, with 11 bases between. In DNA form, the CDR3 reads TGTGCCAGCAGCCTTGGGGGAGGCGAGCAGTACTTC. Translating it yields CASSLGGGEQYF. The full variable domain, with the rest looked up from reference TRBV7-6 and TRBJ2-7, is GAGVSQSPRYKVTKRGQDVALRCDPISGHVSLYWYRQALGQGPEFLTYFNYEAQQDKSGLPNDRFSAERPEGSISTLTIQRTEQRDSAMYRCASSLGGGEQYFGPGTRLTVT.

V is TRBV6-5 and J is TRBJ2-7; 10 nucleotides agree with TRBD2. Trimming took 6 bases from V and 3 from J; bases not matched to a gene: 5. There are 14 residues in the CDR3. Germline V gene lookup returns CDR1 MNHEY and CDR2 SVGAGI. The chain's CDR3 is CASRRRTSGYEQYF. The CDR3 nucleotides are TGTGCCAGCAGACGGCGGACTAGCGGCTACGAGCAGTACTTC.